This is a list of T cell receptor beta chains from one sample in a study. One entry per CDR3 protein, called by TCRdb with MiXCR from the 5' RACE reads. This sample yields tens of thousands of distinct CDR3 sequences, of which roughly 25% are seen a single time; 2% to 2.5% belongs to the top ten. Sequencing input: tumor-infiltrating Tregs sorted from the breast tumor. Every receptor here comes from a female donor with breast cancer. The CDR3 runs from the conserved cysteine through the conserved F or W. A D gene is named only where the DNA matches it firmly. The size of a clone is reported for some rows only, either as once, few or many, or as a class for expanded clones.

-	TRBJ1-2	TRBD1	TRBV20-1	CSARVDRGFGFGYTF	TGCAGTGCTAGAGTAGACAGGGGATTTGGGTTTGGCTACACCTTC
-	TRBJ1-3	-	TRBV5-6	CASSPRTASGNTIYF	TGTGCCAGCAGCCCGCGGACAGCCTCTGGAAACACCATATATTTT
few	TRBJ1-2	-	TRBV7-9	CASSSQVYGYTF	TGTGCCAGCAGCTCACAGGTCTATGGCTACACCTTC
many	TRBJ2-1	-	TRBV4-2	CASSQLALGEQFF	TGTGCCAGCAGCCAGTTAGCGTTGGGTGAGCAGTTCTTC
-	TRBJ2-4	TRBD2	TRBV3-1	CASSQGLASQDRGLMAKNIQYF	TGTGCCAGCAGCCAAGGCTTAGCGTCTCAGGATCGGGGACTAATGGCCAAAAACATTCAGTACTTC
many	TRBJ2-4	-	TRBV25-1	CASSEMNRGKNIQYF	TGTGCCAGCAGTGAAATGAATCGGGGGAAAAACATTCAGTACTTC
once	TRBJ1-2	-	TRBV7-3	CASSRGETVYGYTF	TGTGCCAGCAGCCGGGGGGAGACGGTATATGGCTACACCTTC
-	TRBJ2-7	-	TRBV4-1	CASSQDDGELTEQYF	TGCGCCAGCAGCCAAGATGACGGTGAGTTGACCGAGCAGTACTTC
-	TRBJ2-1	TRBD2	TRBV6-2/TRBV6-3	CASSYRTSGSPSVQFF	TGTGCCAGCAGCTATCGGACTAGCGGGAGCCCGTCGGTGCAGTTCTTC
many	TRBJ2-1	TRBD2	TRBV7-2	CASSITGTSNEQFF	TGTGCCAGCAGCATAACCGGGACTAGCAATGAGCAGTTCTTC
-	TRBJ2-1	TRBD1	TRBV5-1	CASSEGQGCNEQFF	TGCGCCAGCAGTGAGGGACAGGGATGCAATGAGCAGTTCTTC
medium-sized	TRBJ2-2	-	TRBV7-9	CASSLDAGNTGELFF	TGTGCCAGCAGCTTAGATGCGGGGAACACCGGGGAGCTGTTTTTT
-	TRBJ2-1	TRBD2	TRBV7-9	CASSFFRTSGVTNEQFF	TGTGCCAGCAGCTTTTTTCGGACTAGCGGCGTTACGAATGAGCAGTTCTTC
-	TRBJ2-1	-	TRBV12-3/TRBV12-4	CASLPGNEQFF	TGTGCCAGCCTGCCCGGGAATGAGCAGTTCTTC
-	TRBJ2-7	-	TRBV30	CAWRTADYEQYF	TGTGCCTGGAGGACCGCCGACTACGAGCAGTACTTC
-	TRBJ2-7	-	TRBV12-3/TRBV12-4	CASSFGGTRYEQYF	TGTGCCAGCAGTTTCGGGGGCACGAGGTACGAGCAGTACTTC
-	TRBJ2-1	TRBD2	TRBV10-3	CAISESKRGPSGNEQFF	TGTGCCATCAGTGAGTCGAAGCGGGGGCCCTCGGGGAATGAGCAGTTCTTC
-	TRBJ1-1	-	TRBV6-5	CASSYSSRGNTEAFF	TGTGCCAGCAGTTACTCTTCGCGAGGGAACACTGAAGCTTTCTTT
-	TRBJ1-2	-	TRBV6-5	CASSYAPGTTVGYTF	TGTGCCAGCAGTTACGCTCCAGGGACCACAGTGGGCTACACCTTC
many	TRBJ1-1	-	TRBV5-6	CASSLRGGEAFF	TGTGCCAGCAGCTTACGGGGCGGTGAAGCTTTCTTT
few	TRBJ1-6	-	TRBV7-2	CASSLFRGFYNSPLHF	TGTGCCAGCAGCTTATTCCGGGGTTTCTATAATTCACCCCTCCACTTT
-	TRBJ2-1	TRBD2	TRBV6-1	CASSAAGDYNQQFF	TGTGCCAGCAGTGCAGCGGGGGATTACAACCAGCAGTTCTTC